This T cell receptor beta chain originates from a study of cytomegalovirus exposure and HLA in healthy donors. For the study at large: The Caucasian-associated ancestry cluster held under 90% of around 380 genotyped donors. Study results and caveats: Cytomegalovirus association was assigned to some 160 TCR beta chains.

With V trimmed by 6 bases and J by 5 bases, 9 bases remained unmatched. This CDR3 is built from 14 residues. Germline V gives CDR1 LNHDA, CDR2 SQIVND (reference sequence). The PCR employed 60 Vbeta primers together with 13 Jbeta primers. Per the study methods: A later analysis tallied 75 million to 80 million unique TCR beta chains, approximately 10 million of them shared. Generated by immunoSEQ multiplex PCR, the TCRdb table keeps only in-frame clones and is missing some. V and J calls and clone size are given by that table; D and trimming were obtained from the DNA. Of 240,000 or so clones detected, around 80% appear once; the ten largest clones hold 5.4%. This clone showed up just a few times. What it binds is not known.

The specimen sequenced was PBMCs. The TCR sequence derives from a middle-aged woman in good health and CMV-seropositive. The V call is TRBV19, the J call TRBJ1-1, with 7 positions matching TRBD1. The CDR3 sequence is CASRSRQGLTEAFF. In DNA, the CDR3 is TGTGCCAGTAGGAGTCGACAGGGATTAACTGAAGCTTTCTTT.